This is a list of T cell receptor beta chains from one sample in a study of T cell repertoires in cytomegalovirus infection. No antigen is known for these receptors. From the reads, TCRdb called clonotypes with MiXCR, one entry per CDR3 protein. Among approximately 56,000 distinct CDR3 sequences listed, roughly a fifth were seen once. The specimen was CD8+ T cells from cultured PBMCs, collected from culture after CMV antigen stimulation. These receptors were taken from a human donor in good health (CMV status not recorded). Some clones in this sample may be carry-over from other donors' samples. Both conserved end residues are part of each CDR3. Each record gives: CDR3 length, clone size, J gene, V gene, D gene, CDR3 protein, CDR3 DNA. D genes are given only for firm matches. The size field is filled for only some rows; it gives once, few, many or a size class.

cdr3_length: 14; clone_size: -; j_call: TRBJ2-1; v_call: TRBV4-1; d_call: -; cdr3_aa: CASSQDLTGFEQFF; cdr3_nt: TGCGCCAGCAGCCAAGACCTGACAGGTTTTGAGCAGTTCTTC
cdr3_length: 15; clone_size: -; j_call: TRBJ1-1; v_call: TRBV27; d_call: -; cdr3_aa: CASSLSSSITTEAFF; cdr3_nt: TGTGCCAGCAGTTTATCGAGCAGCATAACAACTGAAGCTTTCTTT
cdr3_length: 19; clone_size: -; j_call: TRBJ2-7; v_call: TRBV11-2; d_call: TRBD2; cdr3_aa: CASSLARTSGGLGFYEQYF; cdr3_nt: TGTGCCAGCAGCTTAGCCCGGACTAGCGGGGGGTTAGGGTTCTACGAGCAGTACTTC
cdr3_length: 13; clone_size: -; j_call: TRBJ2-1; v_call: TRBV4-3; d_call: -; cdr3_aa: CASSRVGHRPQFF; cdr3_nt: TGCGCCAGCAGCCGGGTAGGACACCGTCCGCAGTTCTTC
cdr3_length: 16; clone_size: -; j_call: TRBJ2-7; v_call: TRBV4-1; d_call: -; cdr3_aa: CASSQLGGGSSYEQYF; cdr3_nt: TGCGCCAGCAGCCAACTTGGTGGGGGGAGCTCCTACGAGCAGTACTTC
cdr3_length: 16; clone_size: few; j_call: TRBJ1-2; v_call: TRBV7-6; d_call: -; cdr3_aa: CASSLYNGEPSYGYTF; cdr3_nt: TGTGCCAGCAGCTTATATAACGGCGAGCCTTCGTATGGCTACACCTTC
cdr3_length: 16; clone_size: -; j_call: TRBJ2-1; v_call: TRBV24-1; d_call: TRBD2; cdr3_aa: CATSDLQATSRSEQFF; cdr3_nt: TGTGCCACCAGTGATTTGCAAGCGACTAGCAGGAGTGAGCAGTTCTTC
cdr3_length: 14; clone_size: few; j_call: TRBJ1-5; v_call: TRBV30; d_call: -; cdr3_aa: CAWSVSSSNQPQHF; cdr3_nt: TGTGCCTGGAGTGTATCCTCTAGCAATCAGCCCCAGCATTTT
cdr3_length: 16; clone_size: few; j_call: TRBJ2-1; v_call: TRBV12-3/TRBV12-4; d_call: -; cdr3_aa: CASSFKGGRPLNEQFF; cdr3_nt: TGTGCCAGCAGTTTCAAGGGGGGGAGACCTCTGAATGAGCAGTTCTTC
cdr3_length: 14; clone_size: few; j_call: TRBJ1-1; v_call: TRBV7-6; d_call: -; cdr3_aa: CASQLTGSGTEAFF; cdr3_nt: TGTGCCAGCCAGCTTACAGGGTCGGGCACTGAAGCTTTCTTT
cdr3_length: 14; clone_size: few; j_call: TRBJ1-1; v_call: TRBV12-3/TRBV12-4; d_call: TRBD1; cdr3_aa: CASSAGQGNTEAFF; cdr3_nt: TGTGCCAGCAGTGCGGGACAGGGAAACACTGAAGCTTTCTTT
cdr3_length: 14; clone_size: -; j_call: TRBJ2-7; v_call: TRBV9; d_call: -; cdr3_aa: CASSVGDTSYEQYF; cdr3_nt: TGTGCCAGCAGCGTAGGAGACACCTCCTACGAGCAGTACTTC
cdr3_length: 17; clone_size: many; j_call: TRBJ1-1; v_call: TRBV7-8; d_call: -; cdr3_aa: CASSLPPQGPMNTEAFF; cdr3_nt: TGTGCCAGCAGCTTACCACCCCAGGGACCCATGAACACTGAAGCTTTCTTT
cdr3_length: 16; clone_size: -; j_call: TRBJ1-1; v_call: TRBV6-2/TRBV6-3; d_call: -; cdr3_aa: CASSPDSGRLNTEAFF; cdr3_nt: TGTGCCAGCAGCCCCGACTCGGGACGGCTGAACACTGAAGCTTTCTTT
cdr3_length: 19; clone_size: -; j_call: TRBJ2-3; v_call: TRBV6-5; d_call: TRBD2; cdr3_aa: CASSYSPGVGGGRTDTQYF; cdr3_nt: TGTGCCAGCAGTTACTCCCCAGGGGTCGGGGGGGGACGCACAGATACGCAGTATTTT
cdr3_length: 14; clone_size: few; j_call: TRBJ1-2; v_call: TRBV7-8; d_call: TRBD1; cdr3_aa: CASSSLGQTYGYTF; cdr3_nt: TGTGCCAGCAGCTCCCTGGGACAGACCTATGGCTACACCTTC
cdr3_length: 15; clone_size: few; j_call: TRBJ1-2; v_call: TRBV5-5; d_call: -; cdr3_aa: CASSPDSLINYGYTF; cdr3_nt: TGTGCCAGCAGCCCGGACAGCCTTATTAACTATGGCTACACCTTC
cdr3_length: 15; clone_size: -; j_call: TRBJ1-2; v_call: TRBV5-1; d_call: -; cdr3_aa: CASSQYLDSNYGYTF; cdr3_nt: TGCGCCAGCAGCCAGTACCTGGACAGCAACTATGGCTACACCTTC
cdr3_length: 17; clone_size: -; j_call: TRBJ2-5; v_call: TRBV7-8; d_call: -; cdr3_aa: CASSLAWQSTPKETQYF; cdr3_nt: TGTGCCAGCAGCTTAGCATGGCAGTCGACGCCTAAAGAGACCCAGTACTTC
cdr3_length: 16; clone_size: -; j_call: TRBJ2-2; v_call: TRBV5-3; d_call: -; cdr3_aa: CASSPYEGANTGELFF; cdr3_nt: TGTGCCAGCAGCCCCTATGAGGGTGCGAACACCGGGGAGCTGTTTTTT
cdr3_length: 16; clone_size: few; j_call: TRBJ1-5; v_call: TRBV7-2; d_call: -; cdr3_aa: CASSPVREGSNQPQHF; cdr3_nt: TGTGCCAGCAGCCCAGTCAGGGAGGGTAGCAATCAGCCCCAGCATTTT
cdr3_length: 13; clone_size: -; j_call: TRBJ1-2; v_call: TRBV5-1; d_call: -; cdr3_aa: CASSPTRAEGYTF; cdr3_nt: TGCGCCAGCAGCCCTACGAGGGCGGAAGGCTACACCTTC
cdr3_length: 18; clone_size: -; j_call: TRBJ2-5; v_call: TRBV15; d_call: -; cdr3_aa: CATSRPLKRQTIQETQYF; cdr3_nt: TGTGCCACCAGCAGACCTCTTAAAAGGCAAACTATACAAGAGACCCAGTACTTC
cdr3_length: 16; clone_size: -; j_call: TRBJ2-3; v_call: TRBV7-2; d_call: TRBD2; cdr3_aa: CASSLELAGGLFTQYF; cdr3_nt: TGTGCCAGCAGCCTAGAGCTAGCGGGGGGGCTATTCACGCAGTATTTT
cdr3_length: 12; clone_size: -; j_call: TRBJ2-6; v_call: TRBV6-2/TRBV6-3; d_call: -; cdr3_aa: CAARAGANVLTF; cdr3_nt: TGTGCGGCGAGGGCTGGGGCCAACGTCCTGACTTTC
cdr3_length: 14; clone_size: few; j_call: TRBJ2-3; v_call: TRBV9; d_call: -; cdr3_aa: CASSGRGSTDTQYF; cdr3_nt: TGTGCCAGTTCTGGTAGGGGCAGCACAGATACGCAGTATTTT
cdr3_length: 16; clone_size: few; j_call: TRBJ1-2; v_call: TRBV28; d_call: -; cdr3_aa: CASSEGGGANNYGYTF; cdr3_nt: TGTGCCAGCAGTGAGGGGGGAGGGGCAAATAACTATGGCTACACCTTC
cdr3_length: 19; clone_size: -; j_call: TRBJ1-2; v_call: TRBV6-2/TRBV6-3; d_call: -; cdr3_aa: CASRLLTFGGHVTNYGYIF; cdr3_nt: TGTGCCAGCCGTTTACTAACCTTTGGAGGACACGTTACTAACTATGGCTACATCTTC
cdr3_length: 17; clone_size: -; j_call: TRBJ1-1; v_call: TRBV6-2/TRBV6-3; d_call: -; cdr3_aa: CASRKGEGPLMNTEAFF; cdr3_nt: TGTGCCAGCAGAAAAGGCGAGGGCCCCCTAATGAACACTGAAGCTTTCTTT
cdr3_length: 15; clone_size: many; j_call: TRBJ2-5; v_call: TRBV11-2; d_call: -; cdr3_aa: CASSLEWQTQETQYF; cdr3_nt: TGTGCCAGCAGCTTAGAATGGCAGACCCAAGAGACCCAGTACTTC
cdr3_length: 15; clone_size: -; j_call: TRBJ2-2; v_call: TRBV12-3/TRBV12-4; d_call: -; cdr3_aa: CASSWGAPNTGELFF; cdr3_nt: TGTGCCAGCAGTTGGGGGGCCCCGAACACCGGGGAGCTGTTTTTT
cdr3_length: 13; clone_size: -; j_call: TRBJ1-6; v_call: TRBV4-1; d_call: -; cdr3_aa: CASSQKGIEPLHF; cdr3_nt: TGCGCCAGCAGCCAAAAGGGGATTGAACCCCTCCACTTT